The T cell receptor (beta chain) under discussion was sequenced for a study of cytomegalovirus exposure and HLA in healthy donors. Study results and caveats: Most likely, a cluster of highly shared sequence variants arose as a sequencing artifact. The CMV antigen specificity of a few CMV-associated chains was confirmed through in vitro analysis.

60 Vbeta and 13 Jbeta primers were used in PCR. In the study's own analysis: About 12 million of 75 million to 85 million unique TCR beta chains were shared, per a later count. Some clones are missing from TCRdb's copy, which holds only in-frame ones; the method was immunoSEQ multiplex PCR. For V, J and clone size, that table is used; D and trimming come from the DNA. The profile covers 150,000 or so clones, with almost 80% appearing a single time and 1.3% taken by the ten largest. This clone was observed a few times. Its cognate antigen is unknown. Though nominally healthy at sampling, donors likely had unrecorded immune exposures. CDR1 is SGHVS and CDR2 is FQNEAQ in the germline V gene. V lost 1 base and J lost 2; bases outside the gene matches: 7. CDR3 size: 16 residues.

Sequencing used PBMCs. This sequence was found in a man aged 25 to 40 in good health and CMV-seronegative. The gene calls are TRBV7-8 and TRBJ2-7; 8 bases fit TRBD1. DNA for the CDR3: TGTGCCAGCAGCTTAGGGGACAGGACCGGCCCCTACGAGCAGTACTTC. This encodes CASSLGDRTGPYEQYF.